This T cell receptor (beta chain) derives from a study of breast tumors, draining lymph nodes, adjacent tissues. Samples came from axillary lymph nodes draining the breast cancer. The study's findings and limits: Tumor repertoires ranked between lymph nodes and nontumor tissue in diversity, with V and J gene preferences. Tumor and nontumor repertoires were significantly more similar in luminal-like than in basal-like breast cancer. The lymph node origin of tumor T cells was framed as consistent with a hypothesis, not demonstrated.

MiXCR, run by TCRdb on the multiplex PCR reads, gives a single entry per CDR3 protein. This sample has 150,000 to 200,000 distinct CDR3 sequences, with 30% to 40% found just once. For this clonotype: The antigen remains undetermined.

The clonotype originates from a female donor with breast cancer. Some clones in this sample may be carry-over from other donors' samples. Sequencing input: axillary lymph node tissue.

The CDR3 DNA sequence: TGTGCCAGCAGTTTCGCTCCAGGCTTGAACACTGAAGCTTTCTTT. Protein product: CASSFAPGLNTEAFF. The V and J genes are TRBV27 and TRBJ1-1; no clear D gene. Germline loops: CDR1 MNHEY, CDR2 SMNVEV (reference sequence). There are 15 residues in the CDR3. V was shortened by 3 bases and J by 0 bases, with 11 bases between the two germline ends.